The T cell receptor beta chain under discussion was sequenced for a study of T cells in Graves' hyperthyroidism and ophthalmopathy. Study-level background: Blood was drawn when the patient was first diagnosed and still untreated. Whole-study findings and limits: Blood also contained most expanded thyroid clonotypes above 0.001.

Disease duration was under 3 months in the ophthalmopathy patients, who also had a Clinical Activity Score of at least 3 and a NOSPECS grade of at least 4. RNA transcripts were the template for amplifying TCR beta CDR3 regions. The HTBI primer set served for first-round RT-PCR of the TCR CDR3. MiXCR, applied by TCRdb to the multiplex PCR reads, yields one record per CDR3 protein. This table has about 400,000 distinct CDR3 sequences, about an eighth appearing once. Trimming took off 3 bases at V and 5 bases at J, with 14 bases between the two ends. The CDR3 length is 16 residues. CDR1 is MNHEY and CDR2 is SVGEGT in the germline V gene. With regard to this clonotype: Its matching antigen is unknown.

The specimen sequenced was blood. The source is a man aged 45-65 years with Graves' ophthalmopathy. The J gene is TRBJ1-6, the V gene TRBV6-2 or TRBV6-3; no clear D. The DNA of the CDR3 is TGTGCCAGCAGTTATGGTGGACCGGCGAATAATTCACCCCTCCACTTT. Translating gives CASSYGGPANNSPLHF.